Sequencing of this T cell receptor beta chain was carried out in a study of patients and donors after allogeneic stem cell transplantation. V was trimmed by 4 bases and J by 8 bases, leaving 13 bases between them. The germline V gene encodes CDR1 LGHDT and CDR2 YNNKEL (reference sequence). The CDR3 loop spans 13 amino acids. This clonotype is labeled as medium-sized. TCRdb used MiXCR to reprocess the RT-PCR reads, holding one entry per CDR3 protein. The sample holds around 6,700 distinct CDR3 sequences, about an eighth seen once. Sequenced input: blood, either unsorted or a sorted T cell fraction (not recorded which). This TCR was recovered from a human donor who was either an allogeneic HSCT recipient or a stem cell or donor lymphocyte infusion donor (not recorded which). It is not recorded whose cells these are; they may come from a transplant donor. The chain links TRBV3-1 to TRBJ2-3; TRBD2 might be the D (5 bases). CDR3: CASSPDVEGTQYF. The CDR3 nucleotides are TGTGCCAGCAGCCCCGACGTTGAGGGTACGCAGTATTTT.